This section outlines one TCR beta chain sequence together with its context. Its antigen remains unknown. Sequenced by immunoSEQ multiplex PCR; TCRdb stores in-frame clones only, minus some. The sample has about 350,000 clones; about 91% are singletons. The CDR3 contains 19 residues. After removal of 2 bases from V and 2 bases from J, the junction contained 16 bases not matched to a gene. CDR1 SGHTA and CDR2 FQGNSA come from the germline V gene. This sample is drawn from a study of Ad26.COV2.S vaccination and SARS-CoV-2 variants. Study conclusions and caveats: Post-vaccination breadth of spike-specific CD8+ and CD4+ T cell responses was reportedly substantial. Relative to placebo recipients, vaccine recipients exhibited elevated spike-specific TCR breadth. Quantification of TCR breadth and depth may have yielded underestimates of total T cell responses.

The V gene is TRBV7-2, the J gene TRBJ2-3; the match to TRBD2 covers 7 bases. The sequences come from peripheral blood, collected after recovery from COVID-19. This sequence originates from a human donor who had recovered from COVID-19. CDR3 loop: CASSLMVLGGGKNTDTQYF. CDR3 nucleotides: TGTGCCAGCAGCTTAATGGTACTGGGCGGGGGAAAGAACACAGATACGCAGTATTTT.